The sample holds a few counts of the clone carrying this T cell receptor beta chain. Each replicate PCR on the sorted subsets used about 0.2 ug DNA (around 30,000 T cell genomes). Data came from immunoSEQ multiplex PCR; TCRdb stores just in-frame clones and leaves some out. Of roughly 2,000,000 clones in the sample, about 93% were seen once. The data derive from a study of shared clonotypes between healthy human individuals. CDR3 length: 16 residues. CDR1 SGDLS and CDR2 YYNGEE come from the germline V gene. J lost 4 bases, V lost 4 bases, and 11 bases had no gene match. Naive CD8 cells were CD45RO-negative, positively selected for CCR7, excluding terminally differentiated effector memory CD45RA+ cells.

The sequencing sample was made of naive CD8+ T cells from PBMCs. The chain uses TRBV9 and TRBJ1-1; the match to TRBD1 covers 9 bases. The receptor was derived from a man aged 18 to 30 in good health. Some clones in this sample may be carry-over from other donors' samples. For the CDR3, the DNA is TGTGCCAGCAGCCTGATCGGGGGACAGGGAGGCACTGAAGCTTTCTTT. It codes for CASSLIGGQGGTEAFF.